The 3 T cell receptor beta chains presented below share a single source sample, sequenced in a study of T-cell memory formation after mild COVID-19. TCRdb itself ran the 5' RACE reads through MiXCR, one entry per CDR3 protein. The sample includes 140,000 to 150,000 distinct CDR3 sequences, about 5.5% seen only once; the top ten take around 2%. Material for sequencing was PBMCs or a T cell subset sorted from them (not recorded which). The source is an adult woman who had mild COVID-19 (a few samples of this study predate the infection). Cell type and time point are not known.

The table lists this clonotype with many counts. The CDR3, as DNA: TGTGCCAGCAGCGACGCAGGGGGCACTGAAGCTTTCTTT. Amino acid sequence: CASSDAGGTEAFF. V is TRBV12-3 or TRBV12-4 and J is TRBJ1-1; 7 bases agree with TRBD1. The CDR3 extends over 13 amino acids. V was clipped by 6 bases and J by 4 bases; unmatched bases: 5.

This clonotype was observed many times. The chain recombines TRBV12-3 or TRBV12-4 with TRBJ2-7; 9 bases map to TRBD1. Trimming took 3 bases from V and 2 from J; bases not matched to a gene: 5. This CDR3 contains 15 residues. Here the CDR3 reads CASSFGDRVTYEQYF. The CDR3 bases are TGTGCCAGCAGTTTCGGGGACAGGGTAACCTACGAGCAGTACTTC.

This clonotype was counted a few times. This sequence joins TRBV5-6 and TRBJ2-7; TRBD1 matches at 9 bases. Germline lookup yields CDR1 SGHDT and CDR2 YYEEEE. V lost 4 bases, J lost 1 base, and 6 bases stayed unmatched. The CDR3 totals 15 residues. The CDR3 here is CASSMLGQGSYEQYF. CDR3 in DNA: TGTGCCAGCAGCATGCTCGGACAGGGGTCCTACGAGCAGTACTTC.